These T cell receptor beta chains were read from a single sample in a study of blood T cell repertoires in COVID-19. This table comes from immunoSEQ multiplex PCR, and its TCRdb copy is limited to in-frame clones, with some not included. The repertoire holds 300,000 to 450,000 clones, 88% seen once, with approximately 1% in the top ten. Sequencing input: PBMCs or T cells enriched from blood (not recorded which). Every receptor here comes from a woman in her 30s who had been exposed to COVID-19. Both conserved end residues are part of each CDR3. The D gene is left open where the match is weak. A row's size may be missing; if present it is once, few, many or a size class.

J,size,V,D,CDR3,DNA
TRBJ1-2,.,TRBV4-2,TRBD1,CASSRQRDSYGYTF,TGTGCCAGCAGCCGACAACGGGACAGCTATGGCTACACCTTC
TRBJ2-2,.,TRBV7-9,TRBD1,CASSLGGTGTVGGELFF,TGTGCCAGCAGCTTAGGGGGGACAGGGACCGTCGGCGGGGAGCTGTTTTTT
TRBJ2-3,once,TRBV28,.,CASSPGHSIGTDTQYF,TGTGCCAGCAGCCCTGGACATTCAATCGGCACAGATACGCAGTATTTT
TRBJ1-4,.,TRBV6-5,.,CASSYGGVDEKLFF,TGTGCCAGCAGTTACGGGGGCGTAGATGAAAAACTGTTTTTT
TRBJ2-6,.,TRBV18,TRBD1,CASSPLGQGLPSGANVLTF,TGTGCCAGCTCACCACTTGGACAGGGCCTCCCCTCTGGGGCCAACGTCCTGACTTTC
TRBJ1-6,.,TRBV7-2,TRBD1,CASSFKTGDNSPLHF,TGTGCCAGCAGCTTTAAGACAGGGGATAATTCACCCCTCCACTTT
TRBJ2-7,once,TRBV30,TRBD1,CAWREQGATYEQYF,TGTGCCTGGAGGGAACAGGGGGCCACCTACGAGCAGTACTTC
TRBJ2-5,.,TRBV28,TRBD2,CASSLIAGRETQYF,TGTGCCAGCAGTTTAATAGCGGGTAGAGAGACCCAGTACTTC
TRBJ2-7,.,TRBV28,.,CASSLTLAYEQYF,TGTGCCAGCAGTCTGACCCTAGCATACGAGCAGTACTTC
TRBJ1-3,.,TRBV11-2,TRBD1,CASSLDLRGEFSSVGNTIYF,TGTGCCAGCAGCTTAGATCTCAGGGGGGAATTTTCTTCGGTGGGAAACACCATATATTTT
TRBJ1-6,.,TRBV5-1,.,CASSSQGSLDSPLHF,TGCGCCAGCAGCTCACAGGGTTCTCTGGATTCACCCCTCCACTTT
TRBJ2-3,.,TRBV20-1,.,CSASGTGTSTDTQYF,TGCAGTGCTAGTGGCACAGGGACGAGCACAGATACGCAGTATTTT
TRBJ2-1,.,TRBV18,TRBD2,CASSRPGLAGEQFF,TGTGCCAGCTCACGGCCGGGACTAGCGGGGGAGCAGTTCTTC
TRBJ2-1,.,TRBV7-3,.,CASSLTSPGAYNEQFF,TGTGCCAGCAGCTTAACCTCACCCGGGGCCTACAATGAGCAGTTCTTC
TRBJ2-1,.,TRBV5-4,TRBD2,CASSPGGSGSYNEQFF,TGTGCCAGCAGTCCCGGGGGGAGCGGGTCCTACAATGAGCAGTTCTTC
TRBJ1-5,.,TRBV2,TRBD1,CASRWTGKLNQPQHF,TGTGCCAGCCGATGGACAGGCAAACTTAATCAGCCCCAGCATTTT
TRBJ1-2,once,TRBV2,TRBD1,CASSRDRAGDYGYTF,TGTGCCAGCAGTAGGGACAGGGCCGGGGACTATGGCTACACCTTC
TRBJ1-1,.,TRBV7-9,.,CASSVQGFNTEAFF,TGTGCCAGCAGCGTACAGGGCTTTAACACTGAAGCTTTCTTT
TRBJ1-1,.,TRBV5-1,.,CASSPAGRAEAFF,TGCGCCAGCAGCCCAGCAGGCAGGGCCGAAGCTTTCTTT
TRBJ2-5,.,TRBV2,.,CASRQETQYF,TGTGCCAGTAGACAAGAGACCCAGTACTTC
TRBJ2-1,.,TRBV9,TRBD2,CASSVVSGVYNEQFF,TGTGCCAGCAGCGTAGTTAGCGGGGTATACAATGAGCAGTTCTTC
TRBJ1-2,.,TRBV12-3/TRBV12-4,.,CASSFVGGYGYTF,TGTGCCAGCAGTTTTGTAGGGGGCTATGGCTACACCTTC
TRBJ2-2,.,TRBV19,TRBD1,CASSMPRGIDTGELFF,TGTGCCAGTAGTATGCCCAGGGGGATAGACACCGGGGAGCTGTTTTTT
TRBJ1-2,.,TRBV29-1,TRBD1,CSVAQGGSYGYTF,TGCAGCGTTGCGCAGGGGGGAAGCTATGGCTACACCTTC
TRBJ1-5,.,TRBV19,.,CASSIALNQPQHF,TGTGCCAGTAGTATAGCACTCAATCAGCCCCAGCATTTT
TRBJ2-2,.,TRBV7-3,.,CASSLAASDTGELFF,TGTGCCAGCAGCTTAGCGGCATCGGACACCGGGGAGCTGTTTTTT
TRBJ2-1,.,TRBV18,.,CASSPPWGDYNEQFF,TGTGCCAGCTCACCACCGTGGGGGGACTACAATGAGCAGTTCTTC
TRBJ2-1,.,TRBV12-3/TRBV12-4,.,CASSLQQNNEQFF,TGTGCCAGCAGTTTGCAACAGAACAATGAGCAGTTCTTC
TRBJ1-6,.,TRBV12-5,.,CASDPSEQGNSPLHF,TGTGCTAGTGACCCTTCGGAACAGGGTAATTCACCCCTCCACTTT
TRBJ2-5,.,TRBV12-5,TRBD2,CASGGTSPYQETQYF,TGTGCTAGTGGGGGGACTAGCCCGTACCAAGAGACCCAGTACTTC
TRBJ1-2,.,TRBV7-9,.,CASSLVATGNYGYTF,TGTGCCAGCAGCTTAGTGGCCACAGGTAACTATGGCTACACCTTC
TRBJ2-5,.,TRBV5-1,TRBD1,CASSFRPGTGEETQYF,TGCGCCAGCAGCTTTCGACCCGGGACAGGGGAAGAGACCCAGTACTTC
TRBJ2-6,.,TRBV19,TRBD1,CASSADRVVSYSGANVLTF,TGTGCCAGTAGTGCGGACAGGGTGGTTTCCTACTCTGGGGCCAACGTCCTGACTTTC
TRBJ2-1,.,TRBV7-9,.,CASSQLGGGPNEQFF,TGTGCCAGCAGCCAACTAGGGGGAGGGCCGAATGAGCAGTTCTTC
TRBJ1-2,.,TRBV18,TRBD1,CASSPGRGQNYGYTF,TGTGCCAGCTCACCTGGCCGGGGACAGAATTATGGCTACACCTTC
TRBJ2-1,.,TRBV18,.,CASSPDIYNEQFF,TGTGCCAGCTCACCTGACATCTACAATGAGCAGTTCTTC
TRBJ2-1,.,TRBV3-1/TRBV3-2,.,CASSQDRGLGGREQFF,TGTGCCAGCAGCCAAGATAGGGGGCTCGGAGGGAGGGAGCAGTTCTTC
TRBJ1-4,.,TRBV2,.,CASSDLGGASEKLFF,TGTGCCAGCAGTGATTTAGGGGGGGCAAGTGAAAAACTGTTTTTT
TRBJ1-3,.,TRBV14,.,CASSQDGGRFSGNIIYF,TGTGCCAGCAGCCAAGATGGAGGGCGGTTCTCTGGAAACATCATATATTTT
TRBJ2-7,once,TRBV28,TRBD1,CASSATGAVDEQYF,TGTGCCAGCAGTGCGACAGGGGCGGTGGACGAGCAGTACTTC
TRBJ2-3,.,TRBV5-5,TRBD2,CASTLTSGNTDTQYF,TGTGCCAGCACGCTGACTAGCGGGAACACAGATACGCAGTATTTT
TRBJ2-1,.,TRBV12-5,TRBD2,CASGLVGKLAGIDEQFF,TGTGCTAGTGGTTTGGTCGGAAAACTAGCGGGAATCGATGAGCAGTTCTTC
TRBJ2-1,.,TRBV5-1,.,CASSLDYPYNEQFF,TGCGCCAGCAGCTTGGACTACCCTTACAATGAGCAGTTCTTC
TRBJ2-6,.,TRBV19,.,CASSIGPHLRGRSGANVLTF,TGTGCCAGTAGTATAGGGCCTCACTTGCGGGGCCGATCTGGGGCCAACGTCCTGACTTTC
TRBJ2-7,.,TRBV27,.,CASSTHDLGNSYEQYF,TGTGCCAGCAGTACCCACGATCTCGGTAACTCCTACGAGCAGTACTTC
TRBJ2-7,once,TRBV10-3,TRBD2,CAISVGTSGRKHEQYF,TGTGCCATCAGTGTCGGGACTAGCGGGAGGAAACACGAGCAGTACTTC
TRBJ1-3,.,TRBV7-6,.,CASPFYRGTGRMSGNTIYF,TGTGCCAGCCCCTTTTATAGGGGGACCGGAAGGATGTCTGGAAACACCATATATTTT
TRBJ2-1,.,TRBV7-3,TRBD2,CASSGAGGIDEQFF,TGTGCCAGCAGCGGGGCGGGAGGGATAGATGAGCAGTTCTTC
TRBJ2-3,once,TRBV6-5,.,CASRRNRADTQYF,TGTGCCAGCAGGAGAAACAGGGCAGATACGCAGTATTTT
TRBJ1-2,.,TRBV9,.,CASSVEGAYGYTF,TGTGCCAGCAGCGTAGAAGGGGCGTATGGCTACACCTTC
TRBJ2-3,.,TRBV19,TRBD1,CASSVGTGRLNTQYF,TGTGCCAGTAGTGTCGGGACAGGGCGCTTGAATACGCAGTATTTT
TRBJ1-5,few,TRBV28,.,CASSLGQGRKSQHF,TGTGCCAGCAGTTTAGGGCAGGGAAGGAAGTCCCAGCATTTT
TRBJ2-2,.,TRBV5-4,TRBD1,CASSRPTGGGAGTGAGELFF,TGTGCCAGCAGCCGACCGACAGGGGGCGGAGCGGGGACCGGGGCCGGGGAGCTGTTTTTT
TRBJ2-7,.,TRBV19,.,CASSRTITYEQYF,TGTGCCAGTAGTCGGACTATCACCTACGAGCAGTACTTC
TRBJ2-1,.,TRBV24-1,TRBD2,CATSDLSGSYNEQFF,TGTGCCACCAGTGATCTTAGCGGGAGCTACAATGAGCAGTTCTTC